What follows are 29 T cell receptor beta chains derived from one specimen sequenced in a study of CD8+CD57+ T cells in acquired aplastic anemia. Profiling that covered TCR beta VDJ and CDR3 relied on genomic DNA as its template. MiXCR, run by TCRdb on the reads, gives a single entry per CDR3 protein. The sample lists around 170,000 distinct CDR3 sequences; roughly half were seen once. CD8+CD57+ cell expansion, shown by flow cytometry, had occurred in the patients selected for sequencing. The sequencing sample was made of sorted CD4+, CD8+, or CD8+CD57+ T cells (not recorded which) from PBMCs. The origin of the receptors is a human donor with aplastic anemia.

This clonotype was counted between two and nine times. The V and J genes are TRBV27 and TRBJ1-3; D unresolved. Germline V gene lookup returns CDR1 MNHEY and CDR2 SMNVEV (reference sequence). Trimming removed 3 bases at V and 1 base at J, with 7 bases between. There are 14 residues in the CDR3. The CDR3 DNA reads as TGTGCCAGCAGTTTGAAGGGATCTGGAAACACCATATATTTT. It codes for CASSLKGSGNTIYF.

The genes are TRBV18 and TRBJ1-1, with 10 positions matching TRBD1. Germline CDR1 reads KGHSH; CDR2 reads LQKENI. V was clipped by 1 base and J by 7 bases; unmatched bases: 3. CDR3 length equals 14 residues. Here the CDR3 reads CASSPRTGGSEAFF. The CDR3 DNA sequence: TGTGCCAGCTCACCACGGACAGGGGGGAGTGAAGCTTTCTTT. Filled out from reference TRBV18 and TRBJ1-1, the complete variable domain reads NAGVMQNPRHLVRRRGQEARLRCSPMKGHSHVYWYRQLPEEGLKFMVYLQKENIIDESGMPKERFSAEFPKEGPSILRIQQVVRGDSAAYFCASSPRTGGSEAFFGQGTRLTVV.

This clonotype has ten or more counts. Its ends do not fully match the called genes, so a read error is possible. The chain uses TRBV7-7 and TRBJ2-6, with D possibly matching TRBD1 (5 bases). The CDR3 length is 15 residues. Germline lookup yields CDR1 SSHAT and CDR2 FNYEAQ (reference sequence). CDR3: CASSPRASGANVLTF. The CDR3, as DNA: TGTGCTAGCAGCCCCAGGGCTTCCGGGGCCAACGTCCTGACTTTC.

V is TRBV7-6 and J is TRBJ2-3; D tentatively reads TRBD1 or TRBD2 (6 bases each). Germline-derived CDR1 and CDR2 are SGHVS and FNYEAQ. The CDR3 runs to 16 residues. V lost 4 bases and J 2 bases, leaving 16 bases between the germline ends. CDR3 residues: CASSYRGGPTTDTQYF. In DNA, the CDR3 is TGTGCCAGCAGCTACCGAGGGGGGCCCACCACAGATACGCAGTATTTT.

This sequence joins TRBV15 and TRBJ2-7; 9 nucleotides match TRBD2. Germline V gene sequence: CDR1 LNHNV, CDR2 YYDKDF (reference sequence). This CDR3 comprises 14 residues. V lost 0 bases to trimming and J lost 3 bases; unmatched junction nucleotides: 0. CDR3 DNA sequence: TGTGCCACCAGCAGAGATAGCGGGGGCTACGAGCAGTACTTC. Amino acids: CATSRDSGGYEQYF.

This clonotype has at least ten counts. The chain carries TRBV20-1 and TRBJ2-7, with TRBD2 matching 9 bases. Unmatched junction bases numbered 10, after V lost 6 bases and J lost 4 bases. CDR1 is DFQATT and CDR2 is SNEGSKA in the germline V gene (reference sequence). The CDR3 spans 14 residues. The CDR3 loop reads CSAMGGRAVYEQYF. The CDR3 DNA reads TGCAGTGCAATGGGCGGGAGGGCGGTTTACGAGCAGTACTTC.

Concerning this clonotype itself: Since a much larger clone is just one base distant, this may be a read error. CDR3: CASSSRRPSERYF. The CDR3 DNA reads TGTGCCAGCAGTAGCAGGAGGCCTTCCGAAAGATACTTC. This rearrangement joins TRBV6-2 or TRBV6-3 to TRBJ2-7, with D possibly TRBD2 on 5 matching bases. Trimming pared 5 bases from V and 13 bases from J, leaving 21 bases between. The CDR3 has 13 amino acids. Germline V CDR1 and CDR2: MNHEY, SVGEGT.

This clonotype appeared once. The rearrangement links TRBV5-1 to TRBJ2-3, with 8 bases fitting TRBD1. The CDR3 loop spans 15 amino acids. The germline V gene has CDR1 SGHRS and CDR2 YFSETQ. The trim removed 2 bases at V and 2 bases at J, leaving 4 bases unmatched. The CDR3 DNA follows: TGCGCCAGCAGCTTAGACAGGGGTGCCACAGATACGCAGTATTTT. This encodes CASSLDRGATDTQYF.

On this clonotype itself: This could be a read error, since a much larger clone is one nucleotide away. The chain has TRBV5-4 and TRBJ2-2; D possibly matches TRBD1 or TRBD2 (6 bases each). There are 16 residues in the CDR3. Germline-derived CDR1 and CDR2 are SGHNT and YYREEE (reference sequence). CDR3 protein: CASSLLRTVNTGGLFF. The CDR3 DNA is TGTGCCAGCAGCTTATTAAGGACAGTCAACACCGGGGGGCTGTTTTTT.

This sequence joins TRBV29-1 and TRBJ2-5, with a possible D match to TRBD1 (5 bases). The CDR3 totals 10 residues. Germline assignment: CDR1 SQVTM and CDR2 ANQGSEA. V lost 7 bases and J lost 3, with 6 bases in between. CDR3 sequence (DNA): TGCAGCGGGGGCAAAGAGACCCAGTACTTC. Residues: CSGGKETQYF.

This rearrangement joins TRBV7-2 to TRBJ2-1; D is undetermined. Trimming stripped 5 bases from V and 0 bases from J, with 5 bases between. The germline gives CDR1 SGHTA, CDR2 FQGNSA. This CDR3 spans 13 amino acids. The CDR3 DNA reads TGTGCCAGCAGCAGGGACTCCTACAATGAGCAGTTCTTC. It is translated as CASSRDSYNEQFF.

As concerns this clonotype: A junction boundary mismatches the germline segment, possibly from a read error. V gene TRBV28 combines with J gene TRBJ2-7, with a weak D call TRBD1 (6 bases). The germline V gene has CDR1 MDHEN and CDR2 SYDVKM. The CDR3 spans 13 residues. CDR3 nucleotide sequence: TGTGCCAGCAGTAGAGGACAGAGCTACGAGCGGTACTTC. Translated: CASSRGQSYERYF.

V usage is TRBV9 and J usage is TRBJ2-2; TRBD1 matches at 10 bases. CDR3 size: 17 residues. The J segment lost 3 bases and the V segment lost 0 bases, leaving 5 bases of the junction unmatched. Germline CDR1 is SGDLS and CDR2 is YYNGEE. CDR3 sequence: CASSVVGQGFDTGELFF. The DNA of the CDR3 is TGTGCCAGCAGCGTAGTGGGACAGGGGTTTGACACCGGGGAGCTGTTTTTT.

In this sample, this clonotype turned up many times. The V call is TRBV5-4, the J call TRBJ2-1; D might be TRBD2 (5 bases). The CDR3 runs to 15 residues. From germline, CDR1 is SGHNT and CDR2 YYREEE (reference sequence). Trimming took off 3 bases at V and 8 bases at J, with 18 bases between the two ends. The CDR3 nucleotides are TGTGCCAGCAGCTCGCCCCGGGAAAGGCATTATGAGCAGTTCTTC. Its translation: CASSSPRERHYEQFF.

This chain joins TRBV7-8 and TRBJ2-3; D is uncertain. Germline V CDR1 and CDR2: SGHVS, FQNEAQ. Between the trimmed V and J ends, which lost 3 bases and 3 bases, there was a span of 4 bases. This CDR3 comprises 12 residues. The DNA for the CDR3 is TGTGCCAGCAGCTTTAATACAGATACGCAGTATTTT. This gives the protein CASSFNTDTQYF. Full variable domain (remainder filled in from reference TRBV7-8 and TRBJ2-3): GAGVSQSPRYKVAKRGQDVALRCDPISGHVSLFWYQQALGQGPEFLTYFQNEAQLDKSGLPSDRFFAERPEGSVSTLKIQRTQQEDSAVYLCASSFNTDTQYFGPGTRLTVL.

The chain employs TRBV24-1 and TRBJ2-5, with no clear D. Looked up from germline, CDR1 is KGHDR and CDR2 is SFDVKD. V was shortened by 2 bases and J by 3 bases, with 21 bases between the two germline ends. CDR3 length: 18 residues. CDR3 protein: CATSDSATMGLGEETQYF. Here the CDR3 DNA reads TGTGCCACCAGTGATTCGGCTACCATGGGATTAGGTGAAGAGACCCAGTACTTC.

The rearrangement links TRBV19 to TRBJ2-7, with 12 bases identical to TRBD2. The ends lost 3 bases at V and 4 bases at J; junction bases unmatched: 1. From germline, CDR1 is LNHDA and CDR2 SQIVND (reference sequence). The CDR3 spans 14 residues. The CDR3 sequence: CASSMGTSGYEQYF. CDR3 bases: TGTGCCAGTAGTATGGGGACTAGCGGGTACGAGCAGTACTTC.

Concerning this clonotype itself: Its ends do not fully match the called genes, so a read error is possible. The gene calls are TRBV2 and TRBJ1-4; D is ambiguous. The germline V gene encodes CDR1 SNHLY and CDR2 FYNNEI. The CDR3 runs 16 residues. For the CDR3, the DNA is TGTGCCAGCAGCGAAGGAAAGCGGGCGGGCAATGAAAAACTGTTTTTT. Its translation: CASSEGKRAGNEKLFF.

The genes are TRBV7-3 and TRBJ2-1; tentatively, D is TRBD1 (6 bases). Germline CDR1 reads SGHTA; CDR2 reads FQGTGA. This CDR3 has 14 residues. V was shortened by 5 bases and J by 4 bases, with 12 bases between the two germline ends. CDR3 amino acids: CASSAKDRYNEQFF. The CDR3 DNA reads as TGTGCCAGCAGCGCCAAAGACAGGTACAATGAGCAGTTCTTC.

The genes are TRBV7-9 and TRBJ2-5, with a weak D call TRBD1 (6 bases). The CDR3 runs 14 residues. Germline V lookup: CDR1 SEHNR, CDR2 FQNEAQ (reference sequence). Trimming cost V 11 bases and J 5 bases, with 21 bases left between them. The CDR3 loop reads CAGTSEQGFETQYF. CDR3 nucleotide sequence: TGTGCCGGTACGTCCGAACAGGGTTTTGAGACCCAGTACTTC.

Notes on this clonotype: A much larger clone differs by one base, so this may be a read error. V and J are TRBV6-1 and TRBJ1-1, with a weak D call TRBD1 (5 bases). The germline CDR1 and CDR2 sequences are MNHNS and SASEGT. V lost 8 bases to trimming and J lost 0 bases, with 10 bases between them. This CDR3 has 13 residues. CDR3 sequence (DNA): TGTGCCAGCGGTAGACAGATGAACACTGAAGCTTTCTTT. Translated, it gives CASGRQMNTEAFF.

This clonotype was seen a few times. The CDR3 sequence is CASSQGKAGSDEQYF. Here the CDR3 DNA reads TGCGCCAGCAGCCAAGGGAAGGCCGGTTCGGATGAGCAGTACTTC. The rearrangement joins TRBV4-1 to TRBJ2-7; D gene uncertain. V gave up 1 base and J gave up 7 bases, with 17 bases separating them. Germline values: CDR1 MGHRA, CDR2 YSYEKL. The CDR3 is 15 residues long.

This clonotype turned up a few times. V gene TRBV19 combines with J gene TRBJ2-3; possible D gene TRBD2, 5 bases. The V gene's germline CDR1 is LNHDA and CDR2 SQIVND (reference sequence). The length of the CDR3 is 13 residues. Trimming left V 11 bases short and J 7 bases short, with 19 bases between. The chain's CDR3 is CAWSGGELNTQYF. The CDR3 DNA sequence: TGTGCCTGGAGTGGTGGGGAGCTCAATACGCAGTATTTT.

The chain is built from TRBV20-1 and TRBJ2-3; 14 bases map to TRBD2. V was clipped by 4 bases and J by 2 bases; unmatched bases: 5. Germline assignment: CDR1 DFQATT and CDR2 SNEGSKA (reference sequence). The CDR3 sequence is 16 residues long. CDR3 loop: CSAIRGLAGATDTQYF. CDR3 coding DNA: TGCAGTGCTATAAGGGGACTAGCGGGAGCCACAGATACGCAGTATTTT.

The chain is built from TRBV9 and TRBJ2-7; the match to TRBD2 covers 9 bases. CDR3 length: 14 residues. Germline CDR1 SGDLS, CDR2 YYNGEE. V trimming: 4 bases; J trimming: 6 bases; junction bases outside the gene matches: 8. The CDR3 DNA is TGTGCCAGCAGCCCACCTAGCGGGGCGGGCGAGCAGTACTTC. It is translated as CASSPPSGAGEQYF.

The chain links TRBV2 to TRBJ2-7; D is ambiguous. The CDR3 runs to 14 residues. Trimming pared 7 bases from V and 0 bases from J, leaving 13 bases between. CDR1 and CDR2 from the germline V gene are SNHLY and FYNNEI. DNA of the CDR3: TGTGCCAGCACTATGCCGGTCCTCTCCTACGAGCAGTACTTC. Translated: CASTMPVLSYEQYF.

V and J are TRBV19 and TRBJ2-5, with 11 bases identical to TRBD1. V dropped 6 bases and J dropped 6; count of bases not matched to a gene: 9. The length of the CDR3 is 15 residues. Germline V gene lookup returns CDR1 LNHDA and CDR2 SQIVND (reference sequence). The CDR3 region has the DNA TGTGCCAGTAGGACCGGGACAGGGGGAGGAAAGACCCAGTACTTC. This translates into CASRTGTGGGKTQYF. Using reference TRBV19 and TRBJ2-5 for the parts outside the CDR3, the full variable domain is DGGITQSPKYLFRKEGQNVTLSCEQNLNHDAMYWYRQDPGQGLRLIYYSQIVNDFQKGDIAEGYSVSREKKESFPLTVTSAQKNPTAFYLCASRTGTGGGKTQYFGPGTRLLVL.

J is TRBJ1-4 and V is TRBV18; the match to TRBD1 covers 9 bases. CDR1 is KGHSH, CDR2 LQKENI, per germline. CDR3 length: 14 amino acids. V dropped 3 bases and J dropped 13; count of bases not matched to a gene: 9. The CDR3 nucleotides are TGTGCCAGCTCACCTACTTCACAGGGGGCAGGACTGTTTTTT. Translation: CASSPTSQGAGLFF.

In this sample, this clonotype turned up many times. A junction end diverges from the germline sequence, so it may reflect a read error. The J gene is TRBJ2-3, the V gene TRBV2; TRBD2 agrees at 11 bases. Germline V gives CDR1 SNHLY, CDR2 FYNNEI. This CDR3 is 13 amino acids long. CDR3 region: CASSVQISGRAHF. The CDR3, as DNA: TGTGCCAGCAGTGTGCAGATTAGCGGGAGGGCCCATTTT.